This T cell receptor beta chain derives from a study of cytomegalovirus exposure and HLA in healthy donors. Study at large: As an earlier analysis found, about 179 million T cells yielded some 120 million unique TCR beta sequences. Study-wide findings and caveats: TCR association rates varied by HLA locus in a later analysis, with DRB1 highest and HLA-C lowest. More clonal expansion characterized HLA-associated TCR beta chains than equally common others in a later analysis. On later analysis, the bulk of CMV-associated TCR beta chains appeared to be HLA-restricted.

As for this clone: Its target is not known.

13 Jbeta primers and 60 Vbeta primers were used for the PCR. Here immunoSEQ multiplex PCR was the method, and the copy in TCRdb shows in-frame clones only, minus some. The sample contains around 130,000 clones, about four fifths of which appear only once. This sequence originates from a man aged 25-40 years in good health and CMV-seronegative. Sequencing used PBMCs.

DNA for the CDR3: TGTGCCAGCAGCTTAGGGCAGGGTCTGAACACTGAAGCTTTCTTT. Encoded protein: CASSLGQGLNTEAFF. The chain joins TRBV7-9 to TRBJ1-1; weak D call: TRBD1 (5 bases). Trimming took off 1 base at V and 0 bases at J, with 9 bases between the two ends. The CDR3 loop spans 15 amino acids. The germline CDR1 and CDR2 sequences are SEHNR and FQNEAQ (reference sequence).